This TCR beta chain was documented in a study of cytomegalovirus exposure and HLA in healthy donors. Study-wide background: The approximately 110 validation repertoires, a later analysis reported, used the same platform as the 666 repertoires from the first cohort.

A note on this clone: Its target is not known.

Overall study findings and caveats: TCR clusters originating in the first cohort tended to co-occur in the 110 or so validation repertoires, according to a later analysis. A list of about 180 TCR beta chains associated with cytomegalovirus was given. Rare sequences made up most TCRs, while some public TCRs were found in many donors.

V was clipped by 2 bases and J by 4 bases, with 9 bases between them. The CDR3 runs 14 residues. The V gene's germline CDR1 is SGHTA and CDR2 FQGNSA. Repertoires were generated with immunoSEQ multiplex PCR, while TCRdb's copy carries only in-frame clones and drops some. Of approximately 300,000 clones in the sample, roughly 89% were seen once. The clonotype was recovered from a woman under 30 in good health and CMV-seronegative. The sample consisted of PBMCs. The chain is built from TRBV7-2 and TRBJ1-5; D not certain. CDR3 residues: CASSLWAPNQPQHF. The DNA of the CDR3 is TGTGCCAGCAGCTTATGGGCACCAAATCAGCCCCAGCATTTT.